The T cell receptor beta chain described here comes from a study of shared clonotypes between healthy human individuals. Turning to the study itself: CD4 naive and CD4 memory each took three plates per donor, while CD8 naive took two and CD8 memory one. General study points: Estimated clonotype richness was generally higher in naive than memory subsets. The authors sampled blood alone, and tissue repertoires likely differ.

The V gene's germline CDR1 is SGHDT and CDR2 YYEEEE. The CDR3 sequence is 11 residues long. To note about this clone: Its antigen is currently unknown. One end of the junction is discordant with germline, which a read error may explain.

Generated by immunoSEQ multiplex PCR, the TCRdb table keeps only in-frame clones and is missing some. The sample has 1,400,000 or so clones; around 98.5% are singletons. The chain couples TRBV5-6 to TRBJ1-2, with a tentative D call TRBD1 (5 bases). The source material was naive CD4+ T cells sorted from blood. Indicated subset: CD45RA+ positively selected. The TCR originated in a man aged 30 to 39 in good health. Here the CDR3 DNA reads TGTGCCAGCAGCTTGGGGCAGGGAACCAGCTTC. As protein: CASSLGQGTSF.